The entry that follows covers one T cell receptor beta chain sequence. No antigen is known for it. Germline V gene sequence: CDR1 SGHRS, CDR2 YFSETQ. CDR3 length equals 16 residues. Trimming cost V 4 bases and J 3 bases; bases outside gene matches: 9. These data belong to a study of cytomegalovirus exposure and HLA in healthy donors. General study points: Analysis performed later showed TCR beta chains linked to HLA being more clonally expanded than equally common others. Per a prior analysis, the majority of TCR beta V segments were productive roughly 90% or roughly 30% of the time.

The PCR used 60 Vbeta and 13 Jbeta primers. The method was immunoSEQ multiplex PCR; TCRdb's version includes in-frame clones alone and lacks a portion of them. The repertoire consists of about 120,000 clones, with over 60% occurring once and the leading ten covering over 9.5%. This TCR derives from a man aged 35-49 years in good health and CMV-seropositive. The sequenced material came from PBMCs. The genes are TRBV5-1 and TRBJ2-1; 8 bases are a match to TRBD2. The CDR3 here is CASSSSGVLFYNEQFF. DNA for the CDR3: TGCGCCAGCAGCAGTAGCGGGGTACTATTCTACAATGAGCAGTTCTTC.